This paragraph covers one TCR beta chain sequence. Its recognized antigen is unknown. No quality values exist for individual bases; no much larger clone is one base distant. Library preparation used the immunoSEQ multiplex PCR assay. For most patients, genomic DNA was isolated with the Qiagen DNeasy Blood and Tissue Kit and shipped frozen to Adaptive Biotechnologies for TCR sequencing. Adaptive Biotechnologies carried out high-throughput TCR-beta CDR3 sequencing of genomic DNA for most patients. From the authors' description of their analysis: Adaptive's ImmunoSEQ software supplied the TCR sequencing data for around 17 patients, while MiXCR and VDJtools were used to process a few other patients. To correct CD4 versus CD8 sorting errors, sequences present in both subsets at a frequency ratio below 5:1 were removed. Because the origin of CDR3 nucleotide sequences shared between donor and recipient could not be assigned, those sequences were removed. To count as alloreactive, a clone needed at least 2-fold expansion over unstimulated cells and a minimum CFSE-low frequency of 0.002% (template counts) or 0.001% (read counts). A clone was considered mappable if detected in the sequenced pre-transplant spleen, lymph node, or MLR CFSE-low populations of the donor or recipient. Cumulative frequency of alloreactive clones was calculated as a percentage of all sequences weighted by copy number. TCRdb re-hosts the immuneACCESS table, in-frame sequences only. Its copies lack some clones; in the studies checked, an unresolved V gene accounts for under half of them, and the cause for the rest is not known. The V and J calls and the clone size are those of that table, but D and trimming were determined from the DNA. This sample has about 88,000 clones in its table, and approximately 90% of those were observed once. The ten top clones hold under 0.4% of the sample.

CDR1 is given as MNHEY and CDR2 as SVGAGI, both from the germline V gene. There are 14 amino acids in the CDR3, from cysteine to phenylalanine inclusive. Solely the CDR3 DNA is kept, with 42 bases framed from the first base. V lost 5 bases and J lost 3 bases, and the count of bases not matched to a germline gene is 5. The sample originates from a study of graft-versus-host responses after intestinal transplantation (TCRdb year 2021). Describing the broader study: The transplants that recipients received were multivisceral, liver-intestinal, or isolated intestinal. A peak of at least 4% donor T cells among recipient peripheral blood mononuclear cells was the definition used for donor T cell macrochimerism. All recipients received anti-thymocyte globulin induction followed by maintenance tacrolimus and steroids for around three years. Samples from a few later patients were sequenced in-house on an Illumina MiSeq with MiXCR processing rather than by the commercial service. A cohort of some 24 intestinal transplant recipients, including one retransplant, was enrolled, and a few patients lacking pretransplant specimens were excluded. Alloreactive clones were identified by sequencing pre-transplant mixed lymphocyte reaction products and comparing them with unstimulated pre-transplant donor and recipient T cells. After intestinal transplantation, graft-versus-host and host-versus-graft alloreactive T cell clones in the graft, circulation and bone marrow were tracked using bulk TCR-beta CDR3 sequencing. What the work shows at the level of the full study, not this receptor alone: GvH clones turned up in recipient bone marrow, with some appearing earlier in ileal mucosa or blood, a pattern consistent with an intestinal mucosal origin. Early after transplant, peak levels of circulating GvH clones were found to be associated with declines in HvG clones. In the allografts of patients with donor T cell macrochimerism, GvH to HvG T cell clonal ratios were high. The relatively low number and heterogeneity of intestinal transplant patients limited the conclusions.

What the time point label conveys for this sample: cells obtained before transplantation from donor or recipient. CD3+CD4+ and CD3+CD8+ populations were FACS-sorted from unstimulated pre-transplant donor and recipient cells taken from spleen or lymph nodes. This clonotype originated in a human donor who was the organ donor for an intestinal transplant. Sequences were derived from unstimulated CD4+ T cells sorted from spleen or lymph node cells, sampled before transplant. The sequence is built from TRBV6-5 and TRBJ2-3, with 7 central nucleotides matching TRBD1. CDR3 loop: CASSEGGRTDTQYF. The nucleotide sequence reads TGTGCCAGCAGTGAAGGGGGCCGTACAGATACGCAGTATTTT.